These 30 T cell receptor beta chains share one sample of origin, sequenced in a study of OX40 agonist ivuxolimab in advanced cancers. The repertoire was sequenced with immunoSEQ multiplex PCR; TCRdb's copy has only in-frame clones and lacks some. The top ten hold 11% to 15% of the sample, which has about 21,000 clones, around 84% seen once. Material: CD4+ or CD8+ T cells sorted from blood, obtained in a trial of the OX40 agonist ivuxolimab. The receptors come from an adult with an advanced solid tumor such as melanoma, head and neck, liver or kidney cancer.

The chain carries TRBV4-3 and TRBJ2-5; either TRBD1 or TRBD2 may fit D (6 bases each). The CDR3 runs 13 residues. The V gene lost 5 bases and the J gene lost 2 bases, with 9 bases spanning the gap. Germline CDR1 is LGHNA and CDR2 is YSLEER. The CDR3 DNA sequence: TGCGCCAGCAGCAGAGGGGGGCAAGAGACCCAGTACTTC. Protein sequence: CASSRGGQETQYF.

The genes are TRBV7-7 and TRBJ2-5; D perhaps matches TRBD2 (7 bases). The V end lost 3 bases, the J end lost 4 bases, and 15 bases lay between the germline ends. This CDR3 is 15 amino acids long. Germline values: CDR1 SSHAT, CDR2 FNYEAQ (reference sequence). The CDR3 nucleotides read TGTGCCAGCAGCTTTCATAGGGGGGGCGGAGAGACCCAGTACTTC. This translates into CASSFHRGGGETQYF.

This chain uses TRBV6-5 with TRBJ2-7, with 8 bases matching TRBD1. Trimming removed 2 bases from V and 4 bases from J; junction bases left unmatched: 7. Per the germline V gene, CDR1 is MNHEY and CDR2 is SVGAGI. This CDR3 is built from 15 residues. The CDR3 DNA sequence: TGTGCCAGCAGTTACATAGGGACAGGCTTTTACGAGCAGTACTTC. This sequence encodes CASSYIGTGFYEQYF.

The table lists this clone with a count of one. The chain links TRBV9 to TRBJ2-3; no clear D. Germline CDR1 reads SGDLS; CDR2 reads YYNGEE. V shed 4 bases and J shed 3 bases, with 9 bases lying between them. There are 13 residues in the CDR3. The CDR3 is CASSLLTTDTQYF. The CDR3 DNA reads TGTGCCAGCAGCCTTCTGACGACAGATACGCAGTATTTT.

V and J are TRBV29-1 and TRBJ1-2, with D tentatively TRBD1 (6 bases). Looked up from germline, CDR1 is SQVTM and CDR2 is ANQGSEA. This CDR3 spans 15 amino acids. V was pared by 7 bases and J by 5 bases, with 23 bases between. CDR3 sequence: CSGGGEGGPMYGYTF. In DNA, the CDR3 is TGCAGCGGCGGGGGGGAAGGGGGGCCTATGTATGGCTACACCTTC.

This chain uses TRBV18 with TRBJ2-7, with 14 bases aligning to TRBD2. The V gene's germline CDR1 is KGHSH and CDR2 LQKENI. The CDR3 sequence is 17 residues long. V shed 3 bases and J 2 bases; nucleotides not matched to a gene: 6. The CDR3 sequence is CASSPGLAGVSTYEQYF. CDR3 nucleotide sequence: TGTGCCAGCTCACCGGGACTAGCGGGAGTCTCAACCTACGAGCAGTACTTC.

CDR3 DNA sequence: TGCGCCAGCAGCCAAGGGGGGAGGTGGTCACCCCTCCACTTT. It is translated as CASSQGGRWSPLHF. This chain uses TRBV4-1 with TRBJ1-6; D possibly corresponds to TRBD1 (5 bases). The V end was cut by 1 base, the J end by 10 bases, with 11 bases between. This CDR3 comprises 14 residues. Germline assignment: CDR1 MGHRA and CDR2 YSYEKL.

In DNA, the CDR3 is TGTGCCAGCAGCCCGGGACAGCGACGATGGGAGACCCAGTACTTC. Its translation: CASSPGQRRWETQYF. V usage is TRBV9 and J usage is TRBJ2-5; 7 nucleotides line up with TRBD1. The CDR3 extends over 15 amino acids. Germline-derived CDR1 and CDR2 are SGDLS and YYNGEE. J lost 5 bases, V lost 4 bases, and 11 bases had no gene match.

The chain combines TRBV5-5 with TRBJ2-6; D is possibly TRBD1 or TRBD2 (5 bases each). CDR1 and CDR2 (germline): SGHKS, YYEKEE (reference sequence). Trimming shortened V by 2 bases and J by 0 bases, and 12 bases separated the two germline ends. This CDR3 region has 17 residues. In DNA, the CDR3 is TGTGCCAGCAGCTTAGACAGCGGTTACTCTGGGGCCAACGTCCTGACTTTC. Translated, it gives CASSLDSGYSGANVLTF.

The chain joins TRBV28 to TRBJ2-3; tentative D call: TRBD1 (5 bases). The CDR3 sequence is 15 residues long. From germline, CDR1 is MDHEN and CDR2 SYDVKM. The V end lost 8 bases, the J end lost 6 bases, and 21 bases lay between the germline ends. CDR3 residues: CASGSGRLKGDTQYF. The DNA for the CDR3 is TGTGCCAGCGGCTCCGGACGGCTTAAGGGGGATACGCAGTATTTT.

The gene calls are TRBV5-1 and TRBJ2-6; D remains unclear. Per the germline V gene, CDR1 is SGHRS and CDR2 is YFSETQ. V was pared by 6 bases and J by 3 bases, with 16 bases between. The CDR3 is 16 residues long. The CDR3 region is CASTQDGNSGANVLTF. The CDR3 DNA reads as TGCGCCAGCACCCAGGACGGCAATAGTGGGGCCAACGTCCTGACTTTC.

This clone has just a few counts. The CDR3 is CASSLAAGGASEQYF. CDR3 nucleotides: TGTGCCAGCAGCTTAGCGGCAGGGGGCGCTTCCGAGCAGTACTTC. V usage is TRBV11-3 and J usage is TRBJ2-7; 8 bases line up with TRBD1. The length of the CDR3 is 15 residues. Germline V gene data show CDR1 as SGHNT and CDR2 as YENEEA. V shed 1 base, J shed 6 bases, and the junction held 8 bases outside the gene matches.

The table lists this clone with a count of one. This chain joins TRBV18 and TRBJ2-3, with 7 bases identical to TRBD1. The trim removed 0 bases at V and 2 bases at J, leaving 11 bases unmatched. Germline V gene data show CDR1 as KGHSH and CDR2 as LQKENI. This CDR3 spans 18 amino acids. As DNA, the CDR3 is TGTGCCAGCTCACCACCTAGCGCACAGGGGAATACCACAGATACGCAGTATTTT. Translating gives CASSPPSAQGNTTDTQYF.

The V gene is TRBV6-6, the J gene TRBJ1-4; 7 nucleotides align to TRBD1. Germline CDR1 reads MNHNY; CDR2 reads SVGAGI (reference sequence). The CDR3 is 14 residues long. The junction had 9 bases not matched to a gene; V was cut back by 9 bases and J by 5 bases. The CDR3 DNA sequence: TGTGCCAGTAGAGGGACAGCCACAAATGAAAAACTGTTTTTT. Amino acid sequence: CASRGTATNEKLFF.

This chain uses TRBV5-4 with TRBJ2-7; 8 bases fit TRBD1. The CDR3 covers 13 residues. The V segment lost 6 bases and the J segment 5 bases; nucleotides outside the gene matches: 7. Germline lookup yields CDR1 SGHNT and CDR2 YYREEE (reference sequence). The CDR3 sequence: CASTRDRTHEQYF. The CDR3 region has the DNA TGTGCCAGCACTAGGGACAGGACTCACGAGCAGTACTTC. Together with reference TRBV5-4 and TRBJ2-7, the CDR3 gives the full variable domain: ETGVTQSPTHLIKTRGQQVTLRCSSQSGHNTVSWYQQALGQGPQFIFQYYREEENGRGNFPPRFSGLQFPNYSSELNVNALELDDSALYLCASTRDRTHEQYFGPGTRLTVT.

CDR3 coding DNA: TGCGCCAGCAGCAACCGGGCGATAAAAACTGGGTCGAGCTCCTACAATGAGCAGTTCTTC. Protein product: CASSNRAIKTGSSSYNEQFF. The chain uses TRBV4-1 and TRBJ2-1; D unresolved. The CDR3 loop spans 20 amino acids. Germline V gene data show CDR1 as MGHRA and CDR2 as YSYEKL. V was trimmed by 5 bases and J by 0 bases, leaving 26 bases between them.

DNA of the CDR3: TGTGCCAGCTCACCACGAAGGCCAGGGGCGACAGATACGCAGTATTTT. The encoded protein is CASSPRRPGATDTQYF. The chain joins TRBV18 to TRBJ2-3; D possibly corresponds to TRBD1 (6 bases). Germline-derived CDR1 and CDR2 are KGHSH and LQKENI. The V gene lost 1 base and the J gene lost 3 bases, with 14 bases spanning the gap. The length of the CDR3 is 16 residues. The full variable domain, its missing parts supplied by reference TRBV18 and TRBJ2-3, is NAGVMQNPRHLVRRRGQEARLRCSPMKGHSHVYWYRQLPEEGLKFMVYLQKENIIDESGMPKERFSAEFPKEGPSILRIQQVVRGDSAAYFCASSPRRPGATDTQYFGPGTRLTVL.

V and J are TRBV29-1 and TRBJ2-1, with 8 bases lining up with TRBD1. The CDR3 length is 14 residues. Per germline, CDR1 SQVTM and CDR2 ANQGSEA. J was trimmed by 5 bases and V by 4 bases; bases with no gene match: 7. The CDR3 DNA follows: TGCAGCGTTGGGGGCCACAGGGGGAACAATGAGCAGTTCTTC. Protein: CSVGGHRGNNEQFF.

This clone has only one observation. The chain links TRBV12-5 to TRBJ2-6; D perhaps matches TRBD1 (5 bases). Germline values: CDR1 LGHNT, CDR2 FRNRAP. V lost 5 bases and J 5 bases, leaving 22 bases between the germline ends. The CDR3 loop spans 18 amino acids. The CDR3 region is CASGNNRAGQSRANVLTF. For the CDR3, the DNA is TGTGCTAGTGGTAATAACCGTGCAGGACAAAGTCGGGCCAACGTCCTGACTTTC. Full variable domain (missing parts from reference TRBV12-5 and TRBJ2-6): DARVTQTPRHKVTEMGQEVTMRCQPILGHNTVFWYRQTMMQGLELLAYFRNRAPLDDSGMPKDRFSAEMPDATLATLKIQPSEPRDSAVYFCASGNNRAGQSRANVLTFGAGSRLTVL.

The rearrangement links TRBV30 to TRBJ1-1; D call uncertain. V lost 5 bases, J lost 0 bases, and 10 bases lay in between. This CDR3 contains 13 residues. Germline CDR1 reads GTSNPN; CDR2 reads SVGIG (reference sequence). The CDR3 reads CAWGRTLNTEAFF. The CDR3 coding sequence is TGTGCCTGGGGACGGACCTTGAACACTGAAGCTTTCTTT.

The rearrangement uses TRBV9 and TRBJ1-2; 8 nucleotides match TRBD1. The length of the CDR3 is 14 residues. Trimming at V came to 3 bases and at J to 8 bases, leaving 9 bases not matched to a gene. Germline CDR1 reads SGDLS; CDR2 reads YYNGEE. DNA for the CDR3: TGTGCCAGCAGCGCCGACAGGGGAGGGCAAGGCTACACCTTC. This translates into CASSADRGGQGYTF.

V gene TRBV10-3 combines with J gene TRBJ2-7; weak D call: TRBD1 (6 bases). The CDR3 is made up of 13 amino acids. Between the trimmed V and J ends, which lost 9 bases and 4 bases, there was a span of 16 bases. From germline, CDR1 is ENHRY and CDR2 SYGVKD. CDR3 region: CAMGDQGGYEQYF. The CDR3 nucleotides read TGTGCCATGGGAGACCAAGGGGGATACGAGCAGTACTTC.

This clone was detected a few times. This rearrangement joins TRBV20-1 to TRBJ1-1, with D unresolved. The CDR3 is 11 residues long. Looked up from germline, CDR1 is DFQATT and CDR2 is SNEGSKA (reference sequence). This CDR3 is CRGSGNTEAFF. The CDR3 DNA sequence: TGCAGGGGGTCAGGGAACACTGAAGCTTTCTTT.

The chain has TRBV21-1 and TRBJ1-1. TRBV21-1 is assigned pseudogene status. The CDR3 is 15 amino acids. This CDR3 reads CASSNLGRTNTEAFF. CDR3 coding DNA: TGTGCCAGCAGCAATCTAGGCCGCACAAACACTGAAGCTTTCTTT.

In its sample, this clone was seen a few times. J is TRBJ1-2 and V is TRBV6-5; no firm D call. V lost 4 bases and J 4 bases, leaving 10 bases between the germline ends. CDR1 is MNHEY, CDR2 SVGAGI, per germline. This CDR3 is built from 13 residues. CDR3 sequence: CASSLSGSYGYTF. DNA of the CDR3: TGTGCCAGCAGTTTGTCAGGCTCCTATGGCTACACCTTC.

The chain carries TRBV28 and TRBJ1-2, with D hard to call. The CDR3 sequence is 13 residues long. Trimming stripped 7 bases from V and 5 bases from J, with 14 bases between. Germline CDR1 is MDHEN and CDR2 is SYDVKM. The CDR3 loop reads CASTSLGEYGYTF. In DNA, the CDR3 is TGTGCCAGCACTAGTCTCGGGGAATATGGCTACACCTTC.

There are a few counts of this clone. For the CDR3, the DNA is TGCGCCAGCAGCTTGGGAGGCCCAGAGGATACGCAGTATTTT. The encoded protein is CASSLGGPEDTQYF. V gene TRBV5-1 combines with J gene TRBJ2-3; no definite D call. V lost 0 bases and J lost 6, with 11 bases in between. The CDR3 length is 14 residues. The germline gives CDR1 SGHRS, CDR2 YFSETQ.

This chain links TRBV27 with TRBJ1-1; D is possibly TRBD1 (6 bases). This CDR3 is built from 13 residues. Germline CDR1 and CDR2: MNHEY and SMNVEV (reference sequence). With 7 bases removed from V and 4 bases from J, the gap between germline ends came to 13 bases. CDR3 region: CASIPDSFTEAFF. CDR3 nucleotide sequence: TGTGCCAGCATTCCGGACAGCTTCACTGAAGCTTTCTTT.

V gene TRBV7-2 combines with J gene TRBJ2-7; TRBD1 matches 9 bases. Germline V CDR1 and CDR2: SGHTA, FQGNSA. The junction had 12 bases not matched to a gene; V was cut back by 2 bases and J by 4 bases. This CDR3 is 17 amino acids long. The CDR3 DNA is TGTGCCAGCAGCTTAATTAGTGGGACAGGGCGCCCTTACGAGCAGTACTTC. It specifies CASSLISGTGRPYEQYF.

To note about this clone: Other DNA sequences within the sample encode an identical CDR3. The V gene is TRBV11-2, the J gene TRBJ1-1; D gene ambiguous. From germline, CDR1 is SGHAT and CDR2 FQNNGV. The CDR3 runs to 13 residues. V lost 5 bases, J lost 8 bases, and 15 bases lay in between. CDR3 in amino acids: CASSPEAGEEAFF. The CDR3 DNA follows: TGTGCCAGCAGCCCTGAGGCGGGAGAGGAAGCTTTCTTT.